The entry below describes one T cell receptor (beta chain). Antigen unknown. The record originates from a study of identifying expanded T cells in peripheral blood. Study outcomes and limitations: About 1.2 clones differed between technical replicates, versus approximately 17 and 20 over time.

V shed 8 bases and J shed 1 base, with 17 bases lying between them. The CDR3 length is 15 residues. Per the germline V gene, CDR1 is MDHEN and CDR2 is SYDVKM. Using immunoSEQ multiplex PCR, the repertoire was profiled, and TCRdb retains in-frame clones only, with some absent. The repertoire holds 85,000 to 95,000 clones, with around nine tenths as singletons. Input material: blood. The rearrangement joins TRBV28 to TRBJ1-1; D is uncertain. The TCR originated in a person aged 18 to 70 in good health. CDR3 DNA sequence: TGTGCCAGCCCCCCCACCGCAGGATCGAACACTGAAGCTTTCTTT. Residues: CASPPTAGSNTEAFF. The full variable domain, with the rest looked up from reference TRBV28 and TRBJ1-1, is DVKVTQSSRYLVKRTGEKVFLECVQDMDHENMFWYRQDPGLGLRLIYFSYDVKMKEKGDIPEGYSVSREKKERFSLILESASTNQTSMYLCASPPTAGSNTEAFFGQGTRLTVV.